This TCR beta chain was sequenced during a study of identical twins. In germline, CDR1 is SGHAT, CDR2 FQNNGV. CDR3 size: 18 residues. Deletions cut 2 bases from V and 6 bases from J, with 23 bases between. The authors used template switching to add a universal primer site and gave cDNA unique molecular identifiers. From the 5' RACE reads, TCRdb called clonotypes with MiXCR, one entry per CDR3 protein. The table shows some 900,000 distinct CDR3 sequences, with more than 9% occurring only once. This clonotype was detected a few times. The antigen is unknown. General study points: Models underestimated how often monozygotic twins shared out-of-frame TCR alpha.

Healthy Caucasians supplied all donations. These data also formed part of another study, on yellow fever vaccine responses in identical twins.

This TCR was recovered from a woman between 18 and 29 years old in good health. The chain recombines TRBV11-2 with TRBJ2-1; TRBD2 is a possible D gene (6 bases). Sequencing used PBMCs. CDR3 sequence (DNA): TGTGCCAGCAGCTTAAGGGCCGGGAGTGGCCGATTGGCCAATGAGCAGTTCTTC. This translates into CASSLRAGSGRLANEQFF.